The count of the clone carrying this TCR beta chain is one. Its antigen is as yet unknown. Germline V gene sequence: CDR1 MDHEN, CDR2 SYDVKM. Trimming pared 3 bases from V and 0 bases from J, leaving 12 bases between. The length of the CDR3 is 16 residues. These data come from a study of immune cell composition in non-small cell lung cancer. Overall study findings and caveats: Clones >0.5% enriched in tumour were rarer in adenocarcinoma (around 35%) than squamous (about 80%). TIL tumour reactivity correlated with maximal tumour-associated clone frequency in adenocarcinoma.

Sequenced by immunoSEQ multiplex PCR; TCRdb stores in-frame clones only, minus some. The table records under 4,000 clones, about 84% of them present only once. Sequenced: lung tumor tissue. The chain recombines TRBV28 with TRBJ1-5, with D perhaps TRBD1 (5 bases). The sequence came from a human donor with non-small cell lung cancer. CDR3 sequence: CASSFSGRDSNQPQHF. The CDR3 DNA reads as TGTGCCAGCAGTTTCTCAGGGAGGGATAGCAATCAGCCCCAGCATTTT.